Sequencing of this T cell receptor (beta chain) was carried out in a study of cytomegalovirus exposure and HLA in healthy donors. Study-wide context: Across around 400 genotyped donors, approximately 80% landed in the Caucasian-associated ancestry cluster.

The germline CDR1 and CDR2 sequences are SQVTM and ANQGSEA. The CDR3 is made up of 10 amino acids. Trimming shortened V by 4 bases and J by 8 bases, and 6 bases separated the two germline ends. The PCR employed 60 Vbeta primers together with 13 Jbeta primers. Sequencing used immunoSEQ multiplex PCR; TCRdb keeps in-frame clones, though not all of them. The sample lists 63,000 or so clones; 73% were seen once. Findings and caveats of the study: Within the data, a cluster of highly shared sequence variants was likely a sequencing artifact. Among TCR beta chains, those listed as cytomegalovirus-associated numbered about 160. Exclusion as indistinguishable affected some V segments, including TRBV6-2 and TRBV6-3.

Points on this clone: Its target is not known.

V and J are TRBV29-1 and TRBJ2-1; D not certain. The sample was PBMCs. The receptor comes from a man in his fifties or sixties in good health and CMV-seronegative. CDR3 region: CSVVYYEQFF. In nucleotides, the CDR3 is TGCAGCGTTGTGTATTATGAGCAGTTCTTC.